This entry describes one TCR beta chain. Its antigen is not identified. This entry is derived from a study of a mutant IDH1 vaccine in newly diagnosed glioma. There are 13 residues in the CDR3. Trimming took 5 bases from V and 3 from J, leaving 11 bases between them. Germline assignment: CDR1 SGHTA and CDR2 FQGNSA. Using immunoSEQ multiplex PCR, the repertoire was profiled, and TCRdb retains in-frame clones only, with some absent. The sample has about 60,000 clones; around 86% are singletons. As for time point: week 47, end of study. In every dose of vaccine, 300 ug of mutant IDH1 20-mer peptide was given alongside topical imiquimod.

This clonotype was obtained from a woman aged 45 to 65 with glioma. This specimen was PBMCs, taken from a glioma patient whose treatment included an IDH1 peptide vaccine. This chain connects TRBV7-2 to TRBJ2-7; D gene unclear. This chain's CDR3 is CASSGPGYYEQYF. CDR3 DNA: TGTGCCAGCAGCGGCCCAGGATACTACGAGCAGTACTTC.